This entry lists 8 T cell receptor beta chains sequenced from one sample in a study of blood T cell repertoires in COVID-19. Clones were sequenced by immunoSEQ multiplex PCR, and TCRdb holds only the in-frame ones, with some missing. The repertoire consists of fewer than 200,000 clones, with about 83% occurring once and the leading ten covering 1.5% to 1.7%. The sequencing input was peripheral blood. The receptors here all came from a human donor in a cohort sampled during active COVID-19.

The chain joins TRBV19 to TRBJ1-1, with unresolved D. Trimming shortened V by 3 bases and J by 0 bases, and 8 bases separated the two germline ends. This CDR3 is built from 14 residues. Per the germline V gene, CDR1 is LNHDA and CDR2 is SQIVND (reference sequence). CDR3 DNA sequence: TGTGCCAGTAGTATCTTTCACATGAACACTGAAGCTTTCTTT. Encoded protein: CASSIFHMNTEAFF.

The V gene is TRBV4-3, the J gene TRBJ1-2; possible D gene TRBD1, 5 bases. The CDR3 length is 15 residues. Trimming pared 0 bases from V and 4 bases from J, leaving 12 bases between. In germline, CDR1 is LGHNA, CDR2 YSLEER. CDR3 residues: CASSQDRGSRYGYTF. The CDR3 DNA is TGCGCCAGCAGCCAAGATAGGGGCAGCCGCTATGGCTACACCTTC.

The chain couples TRBV3-1 (or the pseudogene TRBV3-2) to TRBJ2-6; 10 nucleotides agree with TRBD2. V trimming: 1 base; J trimming: 0 bases; junction bases outside the gene matches: 6. The CDR3 has 19 amino acids. Germline lookup yields CDR1 LGHDT and CDR2 YNNKEL (reference sequence). Here the CDR3 reads CASSQVGLAEISGANVLTF. CDR3 sequence (DNA): TGTGCCAGCAGCCAAGTAGGACTAGCGGAAATCTCTGGGGCCAACGTCCTGACTTTC.

The chain couples TRBV4-3 to TRBJ1-2; 10 bases line up with TRBD1. Unmatched junction bases numbered 9, after V lost 1 base and J lost 4 bases. Germline V lookup: CDR1 LGHNA, CDR2 YSLEER. The CDR3 contains 17 residues. For the CDR3, the DNA is TGCGCCAGCAGCCAAGCCACGACAGGGGGCGGTCTCTATGGCTACACCTTC. Translation gives CASSQATTGGGLYGYTF.

This sequence joins TRBV6-6 and TRBJ2-7; 10 positions agree with TRBD2. The J segment lost 0 bases and the V segment lost 7 bases, leaving 3 bases of the junction unmatched. The CDR3 spans 14 residues. CDR1 and CDR2 from the germline V gene are MNHNY and SVGAGI (reference sequence). The CDR3 region has the DNA TGTGCCAGCACCCGGACTAGCGGCTCCTACGAGCAGTACTTC. It is translated as CASTRTSGSYEQYF.

The J gene is TRBJ2-1, the V gene TRBV6-5, with a tentative D call TRBD2 (7 bases). The germline V gene encodes CDR1 MNHEY and CDR2 SVGAGI. The CDR3 sequence is 15 residues long. Between the trimmed V and J ends, which lost 8 bases and 1 base, there was a span of 15 bases. The CDR3 sequence is CASVGGPPSYNEQFF. CDR3 nucleotides: TGTGCCAGCGTCGGGGGGCCCCCTTCCTACAATGAGCAGTTCTTC.

The chain has TRBV18 and TRBJ2-7, with D hard to call. The CDR3 length is 14 residues. V shed 0 bases and J shed 0 bases, with 6 bases lying between them. The germline gives CDR1 KGHSH, CDR2 LQKENI. The CDR3 nucleotides are TGTGCCAGCTCACCACCGGCCTTCTCCTACGAGCAGTACTTC. This encodes CASSPPAFSYEQYF.

V and J are TRBV6-5 and TRBJ2-5; 10 positions match TRBD1. Unmatched junction bases numbered 8, after V lost 2 bases and J lost 5 bases. CDR3 length: 16 amino acids. The V gene's germline CDR1 is MNHEY and CDR2 SVGAGI. Here the CDR3 reads CASSYADRGRGETQYF. The CDR3 nucleotides read TGTGCCAGCAGTTACGCTGACAGGGGGCGGGGGGAGACCCAGTACTTC.